This entry lists 6 T cell receptor beta chains sequenced from one sample in a study of response to subunit inactivated influenza vaccine. TCRdb itself ran the RT-PCR reads through MiXCR, one entry per CDR3 protein. The table shows roughly 500,000 distinct CDR3 sequences, with under 25% occurring only once. These data also formed part of another study, on T cells expressing NK-cell markers. As reported in that work: Scientists made TCR beta cDNA using 5'RACE template switching with UMIs.

The sample here was CD4+ T cells sorted from PBMCs, taken 11 to 12 days after vaccination. These receptor sequences come from a man in his forties or fifties who received an inactivated influenza vaccine.

The genes are TRBV9 and TRBJ2-1; TRBD2 aligns across 12 bases. The CDR3 runs 17 residues. V lost 0 bases and J lost 7; bases outside the gene matches: 8. Germline V gives CDR1 SGDLS, CDR2 YYNGEE. CDR3 sequence reads: CASSVEGTTSGRNEQFF. CDR3 coding DNA: TGTGCCAGCAGCGTAGAAGGGACGACTAGCGGGAGAAATGAGCAGTTCTTC.

The V and J genes are TRBV2 and TRBJ2-3; no definite D call. There are 17 residues in the CDR3. The germline gives CDR1 SNHLY, CDR2 FYNNEI. V lost 2 bases and J lost 0, with 15 bases in between. CDR3 coding DNA: TGTGCCAGCAGTGAATTCTCGAGGTCGTATAGCACAGATACGCAGTATTTT. Protein sequence: CASSEFSRSYSTDTQYF.

This clonotype was observed at least ten times. The chain employs TRBV5-1 and TRBJ2-7; 7 bases map to TRBD1. V lost 3 bases, J lost 2 bases, and 5 bases stayed unmatched. The germline gives CDR1 SGHRS, CDR2 YFSETQ. This CDR3 comprises 14 residues. CDR3 residues: CASSSSTGTYEQYF. CDR3 DNA sequence: TGCGCCAGCAGCTCATCGACAGGGACCTACGAGCAGTACTTC.

The table lists this clonotype with many counts. The chain recombines TRBV19 with TRBJ2-1, with 11 positions matching TRBD2. In germline, CDR1 is LNHDA, CDR2 SQIVND (reference sequence). The trim removed 5 bases at V and 9 bases at J, leaving 6 bases unmatched. The CDR3 covers 14 residues. DNA of the CDR3: TGTGCCAGTAGTGATCGACTAGCGGGGTCTGAGCAGTTCTTC. This translates into CASSDRLAGSEQFF. The entire variable domain, with the rest obtained from reference TRBV19 and TRBJ2-1, is as follows: DGGITQSPKYLFRKEGQNVTLSCEQNLNHDAMYWYRQDPGQGLRLIYYSQIVNDFQKGDIAEGYSVSREKKESFPLTVTSAQKNPTAFYLCASSDRLAGSEQFFGPGTRLTVL.

This clonotype was detected many times. This chain uses TRBV5-1 with TRBJ2-3; 8 bases fit TRBD1. The CDR3 consists of 15 residues. Germline V gene lookup returns CDR1 SGHRS and CDR2 YFSETQ. The V gene end was trimmed by 2 bases and the J gene end by 2 bases; junction bases not matched to a gene: 4. The DNA for the CDR3 is TGCGCCAGCAGCTTAGGGGACAGGATCACAGATACGCAGTATTTT. It specifies CASSLGDRITDTQYF. The complete variable domain, with remaining parts taken from reference TRBV5-1 and TRBJ2-3, reads KAGVTQTPRYLIKTRGQQVTLSCSPISGHRSVSWYQQTPGQGLQFLFEYFSETQRNKGNFPGRFSGRQFSNSRSEMNVSTLELGDSALYLCASSLGDRITDTQYFGPGTRLTVL.

For the CDR3, the DNA is TGTGCCAGCAGTGTCCCCACGGGTGAGCAGTTCTTC. Translation: CASSVPTGEQFF. The V and J genes are TRBV5-6 and TRBJ2-1; D is ambiguous. The V and J ends lost 5 bases and 9 bases respectively, with 12 bases between them. Germline lookup yields CDR1 SGHDT and CDR2 YYEEEE. The CDR3 loop spans 12 amino acids.